This T cell receptor (beta chain) was sequenced during a study of technical replicates of blood from a handful of donors (dated by TCRdb to about 2017). Library preparation was by the immunoSEQ multiplex PCR assay. Here the immuneACCESS table is served through TCRdb, limited to in-frame sequences with V and J called. Missing clones are a known gap in these copies; in checked studies unresolved V genes cover under half, and the rest lacks a known reason. The sample has roughly 60,000 clones on record, 70% to 90% of them singletons. The ten largest make up roughly 5.1% of the sample. Germline trimming amounts to 5 bases on V and 6 bases on J, with 5 as the count of junction bases outside the gene matches. The CDR3 has 15 amino acids, counting the end cysteine and phenylalanine. The CDR3 DNA has 45 bases and is translated from base 1. Looking up the germline V gene yields CDR1 ENHRY and CDR2 SYGVKD.

As concerns this clone: What antigen it recognizes has not been identified. Base qualities are not at hand, and no much larger clone is one base apart.

Sequencing was done on a sample of PBMCs. This TCR derives from a human donor in good health. Some clones in this sample may be carry-over from other donors' samples. Rearrangement joined TRBV10-3 to TRBJ1-4; 11 middle bases align to TRBD1. In nucleotides, the sequence is TGTGCCATCAGTAGGACAGGGGGCTATGATGAAAAACTGTTTTTT. This is translated as CAISRTGGYDEKLFF.